The next 21 T cell receptor beta chains were all read from a single sample in a study of metastatic and nonmetastatic thyroid tumors. All patients were untreated before thyroid surgery. TCRdb re-clonotyped the PCR reads via MiXCR. The sample records tens of thousands of clones, approximately 26% being singletons. Sequencing used blood. These receptors originate from a female donor with papillary thyroid cancer or a benign thyroid nodule (not recorded which). Some clones in this sample may be carry-over from other donors' samples.

The V and J genes are TRBV4-2 and TRBJ1-1; perhaps TRBD1 as D (6 bases). The V gene lost 0 bases and the J gene lost 6 bases, with 17 bases spanning the gap. Germline lookup yields CDR1 LGHNA and CDR2 YNFKEQ. The CDR3 consists of 16 residues. CDR3: CASSQDGSRGRSEAFF. The CDR3 region has the DNA TGTGCCAGCAGCCAAGATGGGTCCAGGGGTAGGTCTGAAGCTTTCTTT.

This clone occurred a few times. The V and J genes are TRBV15 and TRBJ2-2; TRBD2 agrees at 16 bases. Germline trimming cut 1 base from V and 6 bases from J; bases unmatched to any gene: 5. Germline V gene data show CDR1 as LNHNV and CDR2 as YYDKDF (reference sequence). This CDR3 region has 18 residues. The CDR3, as DNA: TGTGCCACCAGCAGAGGGGACGGGACTAGCGGGAGGGCCGGGGAGCTGTTTTTT. It specifies CATSRGDGTSGRAGELFF.

The chain is built from TRBV2 and TRBJ2-2, with D possibly being TRBD1 or TRBD2 (5 bases each). There are 12 residues in the CDR3. V lost 10 bases and J 9 bases, leaving 15 bases between the germline ends. In germline, CDR1 is SNHLY, CDR2 FYNNEI. Here the CDR3 reads CANMGERWELFF. CDR3 in DNA: TGTGCCAACATGGGGGAGAGGTGGGAGCTGTTTTTT.

This chain joins TRBV11-1 and TRBJ2-3; tentative D call: TRBD2 (6 bases). Germline CDR1 SGHAT, CDR2 FQDESV (reference sequence). Trimming stripped 4 bases from V and 4 bases from J, with 24 bases between. This CDR3 is built from 18 residues. The CDR3 loop is CASSSPRDGGVMADTQYF. The CDR3 coding sequence is TGTGCCAGCAGCTCCCCACGTGACGGGGGAGTTATGGCAGATACGCAGTATTTT.

The V gene is TRBV7-2, the J gene TRBJ2-2; D possibly uses TRBD1 or TRBD2 (6 bases each). Trimming took off 10 bases at V and 4 bases at J, with 19 bases between the two ends. This CDR3 region has 15 residues. CDR1 is SGHTA and CDR2 is FQGNSA in the germline V gene. The CDR3 sequence: CAITQRWGATGELFF. The CDR3 DNA sequence: TGTGCCATCACCCAGCGGTGGGGGGCCACCGGGGAGCTGTTTTTT.

This clone was observed at least ten times. V and J are TRBV5-1 and TRBJ2-1; 13 nucleotides align to TRBD2. In germline, CDR1 is SGHRS, CDR2 YFSETQ. The CDR3 spans 17 residues. V lost 4 bases to trimming and J lost 4 bases; unmatched junction nucleotides: 8. The CDR3 spells CASSAGTSGIKYNEQFF. As DNA, the CDR3 is TGCGCCAGCAGCGCTGGGACTAGCGGGATTAAATACAATGAGCAGTTCTTC.

The sample holds many counts of this clone. The V and J genes are TRBV19 and TRBJ2-2; 7 positions agree with TRBD2. From germline, CDR1 is LNHDA and CDR2 SQIVND (reference sequence). J gave up 5 bases and V 3 bases, and 9 bases lay outside the gene matches. The CDR3 extends over 16 amino acids. The CDR3 reads CASSIPAGVGTGELFF. The DNA for the CDR3 is TGTGCCAGTAGTATCCCGGCGGGAGTGGGAACCGGGGAGCTGTTTTTT.

The rearrangement links TRBV20-1 to TRBJ2-7; 9 nucleotides align to TRBD2. The CDR3 is 16 residues long. Germline V gene data show CDR1 as DFQATT and CDR2 as SNEGSKA (reference sequence). The J segment lost 1 base and the V segment lost 5 bases, leaving 12 bases of the junction unmatched. CDR3 nucleotides: TGCAGTGCTCCTCTCCCCCTACTAGCGGGTTCCTACGAGCAGTACTTC. Encoded protein: CSAPLPLLAGSYEQYF.

Many counts were recorded for this clone. A read error may be the cause here, since a much bigger clone is one base away. The identical CDR3 is also encoded by other nucleotide sequences in the sample. The rearrangement joins TRBV28 to TRBJ1-5, with 8 positions matching TRBD1. V lost 6 bases, J lost 7 bases, and 14 bases stayed unmatched. Germline-derived CDR1 and CDR2 are MDHEN and SYDVKM. The CDR3 loop spans 16 amino acids. This CDR3 is CASSETAGTGRQPQHF. For the CDR3, the DNA is TGTGCCAGCAGCGAGACCGCTGGGACAGGCAGGCAGCCCCAGCATTTT.

This clone was seen ten or more times. The chain uses TRBV5-4 and TRBJ2-7; D might be TRBD1 (6 bases). The germline V and J ends were trimmed by 1 base and 5 bases, with 16 bases remaining between them. The CDR3 has 15 residues. Germline CDR1 is SGHNT and CDR2 is YYREEE (reference sequence). The CDR3 bases are TGTGCCAGCAGCTTGCAACAGGGAATCGGAAACGAGCAGTACTTC. Protein: CASSLQQGIGNEQYF.

The sample holds many counts of this clone. V is TRBV10-3 and J is TRBJ2-5, with 7 positions matching TRBD2. The ends lost 6 bases at V and 2 bases at J; junction bases unmatched: 9. CDR3 length: 15 residues. Per germline, CDR1 ENHRY and CDR2 SYGVKD. The CDR3 region is CAIRKSGNLQETQYF. The CDR3 region has the DNA TGTGCCATCAGGAAGAGCGGGAATTTACAAGAGACCCAGTACTTC.

A word on this clone: A read error may account for a junction end that differs from germline. The V and J genes are TRBV4-2 and TRBJ2-1, with unresolved D. The CDR3 loop spans 13 amino acids. Germline V lookup: CDR1 LGHNA, CDR2 YNFKEQ. The CDR3 sequence is CASSQRVVNGQFF. The CDR3 nucleotides read TGTGCCAGCAGCCAGAGAGTTGTCAATGGGCAGTTCTTC.

This clone was observed a handful of times. This sequence may be a read error, since a much larger clone differs from it by one base. The CDR3 is CASSLARVAGTNEKLFF. CDR3 bases: TGTGCCAGCAGCTTGGCCAGGGTGGCGGGGACTAATGAAAAACTGTTTTTT. V usage is TRBV5-5 and J usage is TRBJ1-4; D may be TRBD1 (5 bases). Germline assignment: CDR1 SGHKS and CDR2 YYEKEE (reference sequence). The CDR3 is made up of 17 amino acids. Trimming cost V 0 bases and J 2 bases, with 14 bases left between them.

The gene calls are TRBV19 and TRBJ1-5; D call uncertain. V lost 7 bases, J lost 6 bases, and 10 bases lay in between. Germline V CDR1 and CDR2: LNHDA, SQIVND (reference sequence). This CDR3 has 12 amino acids. The CDR3 DNA follows: TGTGCCAGTAAATTGGCTGGTCAGCCCCAGCATTTT. Protein: CASKLAGQPQHF. The full variable domain, with the rest looked up from reference TRBV19 and TRBJ1-5, is DGGITQSPKYLFRKEGQNVTLSCEQNLNHDAMYWYRQDPGQGLRLIYYSQIVNDFQKGDIAEGYSVSREKKESFPLTVTSAQKNPTAFYLCASKLAGQPQHFGDGTRLSIL.

This clone has at least ten counts. This chain joins TRBV12-3 or TRBV12-4 and TRBJ2-2, with D perhaps TRBD2 (5 bases). Trimming shortened V by 8 bases and J by 7 bases, and 14 bases separated the two germline ends. CDR3 size: 13 residues. The CDR3 sequence: CASHINRDGELFF. The CDR3 DNA reads TGTGCCAGCCATATTAATCGGGACGGGGAGCTGTTTTTT.

The V gene is TRBV5-1, the J gene TRBJ1-3; 7 bases are shared with TRBD1. With V trimmed by 0 bases and J by 0 bases, 3 bases remained unmatched. CDR3 length equals 16 residues. The germline V gene encodes CDR1 SGHRS and CDR2 YFSETQ. CDR3 coding DNA: TGCGCCAGCAGCTTGGGGGGACAGAGCTCTGGAAACACCATATATTTT. Translation gives CASSLGGQSSGNTIYF.

This clone was counted ten times or more. It may be a read error: a sequence one base away is much more abundant. The chain joins TRBV7-9 to TRBJ2-1, with D unresolved. The CDR3 loop spans 16 amino acids. The germline V and J ends were trimmed by 4 bases and 7 bases, with 20 bases remaining between them. CDR1 and CDR2 from the germline V gene are SEHNR and FQNEAQ (reference sequence). CDR3 DNA: TGTGCCAGCAGCTCTACCCGTGACCGGCATTTGAATGAGCAGTTCTTC. It is translated as CASSSTRDRHLNEQFF.

This clone has a count of ten or more. V usage is TRBV27 and J usage is TRBJ1-5, with D unresolved. V was cut by 7 bases and J by 4 bases, with 11 bases left in between. Germline loops: CDR1 MNHEY, CDR2 SMNVEV (reference sequence). This CDR3 contains 13 residues. The DNA for the CDR3 is TGTGCCAGCATCCAACGACATAATCAGCCCCAGCATTTT. This gives the protein CASIQRHNQPQHF.

This clone was detected ten times or more. Within the sample, other DNA sequences also encode this same CDR3. J is TRBJ2-3 and V is TRBV2, with D possibly TRBD2 on 5 matching bases. CDR3 length: 16 amino acids. With 8 bases removed from V and 6 bases from J, the gap between germline ends came to 24 bases. Germline CDR1 is SNHLY and CDR2 is FYNNEI. The CDR3 region is CASVGWESNPSDTQYF. The CDR3 DNA is TGTGCCAGCGTGGGTTGGGAGTCAAACCCATCGGATACGCAGTATTTT.

Sample share makes this clone medium-sized. V and J are TRBV11-3 and TRBJ2-1, with 9 bases fitting TRBD2. CDR1 is SGHNT, CDR2 YENEEA, per germline. The V gene end was trimmed by 0 bases and the J gene end by 5 bases; junction bases not matched to a gene: 5. The CDR3 consists of 16 residues. CDR3 loop: CASSLDGRGGNNEQFF. The CDR3, as DNA: TGTGCCAGCAGCTTAGACGGGCGGGGGGGCAACAATGAGCAGTTCTTC.

The chain has TRBV20-1 and TRBJ2-1; 7 bases are shared with TRBD2. V lost 3 bases, J lost 4 bases, and 9 bases stayed unmatched. The germline V gene has CDR1 DFQATT and CDR2 SNEGSKA (reference sequence). The CDR3 has 15 residues. CDR3 sequence (DNA): TGCAGTGCTAGCCCCAGGACTAGAGGTTACAATGAGCAGTTCTTC. The encoded protein is CSASPRTRGYNEQFF.